The source of this TCR beta chain is a study of cytomegalovirus exposure and HLA in healthy donors. Study overall: Per a later analysis, the roughly 690 first-cohort and about 120 validation repertoires shared one platform.

On this clone: What it binds is not known.

The donors were part of the validation cohort, which consisted of about 120 subjects and was separate from the first cohort of 666 subjects. Measured with immunoSEQ multiplex PCR; TCRdb has only the in-frame clones, and not every one. Counted here are some 120,000 clones, nearly 90% occurring once; the ten biggest clones make up less than 1.5%. Study results and limitations: The classifier reportedly diagnosed cytomegalovirus status with high specificity and sensitivity.

The specimen was PBMCs. This receptor was identified in a woman younger than 30 in good health and CMV-seronegative.

Here the CDR3 reads CASRGGAWNQPQHF. CDR3 coding DNA: TGTGCCAGCAGAGGGGGGGCTTGGAATCAGCCCCAGCATTTT. The chain employs TRBV2 and TRBJ1-5; TRBD1 might be the D (6 bases). Trimming took off 6 bases at V and 4 bases at J, with 13 bases between the two ends. Germline V gives CDR1 SNHLY, CDR2 FYNNEI. The CDR3 spans 14 residues.